This TCR beta chain emerged from a study of shared clonotypes between healthy human individuals. Study summary: Each donor's CD4 naive and CD4 memory cells filled three plates apiece, CD8 naive two, and CD8 memory one.

Germline V CDR1 and CDR2: SGHNT, YYREEE (reference sequence). Trimming left V 2 bases short and J 3 bases short, with 12 bases between. The CDR3 consists of 14 residues. Donors were healthy HIV-negative adults without recent acute infections or vaccinations. As handled by the study authors: Filtering differed because ImmunoSEQ produced junction-only sequences that carried no quality scores. TCRdb keeps only in-frame clones here, not all; method: immunoSEQ multiplex PCR. The V and J calls and clone size come from that table; D and trimming were worked out from the DNA. The sample consists of about 2 million clones, 85% to 95% of them appearing once.

Sequences were obtained from naive CD4+ T cells sorted from blood. The subset was: CD45RA+ positively selected. This TCR was recovered from a man in his late teens or twenties in good health. This rearrangement joins TRBV5-4 to TRBJ2-7; tentatively, D is TRBD1 (6 bases). The CDR3 sequence is CASSLEGRGYEQYF. CDR3 DNA: TGTGCCAGCAGCTTAGAAGGCAGGGGCTACGAGCAGTACTTC.